The rows below give T cell receptor beta chains drawn from one sample of a study of PD-1 blockade in mismatch repair-deficient tumors. The protocol was immunoSEQ multiplex PCR, while the TCRdb copy is restricted to in-frame clones and leaves out a portion. This sample yields roughly 53,000 clones, of which about 80% are seen a single time; over 3% belongs to the top ten. Source: peripheral blood, taken 4 weeks after starting pembrolizumab. Source of these receptors: an adult with mismatch repair-deficient cancer. The CDR3 runs from the conserved cysteine through the conserved F or W. A D gene is named only where the DNA matches it firmly. A clone size is listed for some rows: how often the clone was seen (once, few, many), or a class if it is expanded.

NA | TRBJ1-1 | NA | TRBV27 | CASRVIRDTEAFF | TGTGCCAGCAGAGTAATTAGGGACACTGAAGCTTTCTTT
NA | TRBJ1-1 | once | TRBV5-1 | CASSLVGVGNTEAFF | TGCGCCAGCAGCTTGGTTGGGGTGGGGAACACTGAAGCTTTCTTT
NA | TRBJ2-7 | NA | TRBV27 | CASRDFSNSYEQYF | TGTGCCAGCAGAGACTTCTCAAATTCCTACGAGCAGTACTTC
NA | TRBJ2-1 | NA | TRBV5-1 | CASSSYSGTGYNEQFF | TGCGCCAGCAGCTCCTATTCCGGGACTGGGTACAATGAGCAGTTCTTC
NA | TRBJ2-5 | NA | TRBV6-6 | CASSYPPPTQETQYF | TGTGCCAGCAGTTACCCTCCCCCCACACAAGAGACCCAGTACTTC
TRBD1 | TRBJ1-2 | NA | TRBV6-1 | CASSDWDRANYGYTF | TGTGCCAGCAGTGACTGGGACAGGGCGAACTATGGCTACACCTTC
NA | TRBJ1-4 | NA | TRBV11-2 | CASSLFSPRTATNEKLFF | TGTGCCAGCAGCTTATTTTCCCCACGGACAGCAACTAATGAAAAACTGTTTTTT
TRBD2 | TRBJ2-7 | NA | TRBV11-3 | CASSPVGGLANYEQYF | TGTGCCAGCAGCCCTGTTGGTGGACTAGCGAACTACGAGCAGTACTTC
TRBD2 | TRBJ2-7 | NA | TRBV15 | CATSSRTSGSRQYF | TGTGCCACCAGCTCTCGGACTAGCGGGAGTCGGCAGTACTTC
TRBD2 | TRBJ2-1 | NA | TRBV10-3 | CAISDPLAGGGNEQFF | TGTGCCATCAGTGACCCTCTAGCGGGCGGAGGGAATGAGCAGTTCTTC
NA | TRBJ1-1 | NA | TRBV29-1 | CSVSPGLNTEAFF | TGCAGCGTTAGTCCAGGCTTAAACACTGAAGCTTTCTTT
TRBD2 | TRBJ2-5 | NA | TRBV9 | CASSPRGGRGETQYF | TGTGCCAGCAGCCCGAGGGGAGGGAGGGGAGAGACCCAGTACTTC